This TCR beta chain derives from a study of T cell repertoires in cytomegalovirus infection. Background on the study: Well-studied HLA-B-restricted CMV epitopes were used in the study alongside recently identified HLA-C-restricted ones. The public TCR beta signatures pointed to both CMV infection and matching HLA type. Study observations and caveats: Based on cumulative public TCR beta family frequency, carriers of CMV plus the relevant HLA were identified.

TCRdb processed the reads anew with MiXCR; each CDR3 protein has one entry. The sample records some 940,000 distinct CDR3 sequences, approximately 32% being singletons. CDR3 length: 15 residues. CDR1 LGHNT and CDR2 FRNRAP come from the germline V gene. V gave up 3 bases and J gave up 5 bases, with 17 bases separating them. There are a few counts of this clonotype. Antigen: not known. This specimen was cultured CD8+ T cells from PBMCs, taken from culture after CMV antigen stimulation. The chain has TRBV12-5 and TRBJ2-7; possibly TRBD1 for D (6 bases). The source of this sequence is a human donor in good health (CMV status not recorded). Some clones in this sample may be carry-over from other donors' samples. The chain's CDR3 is CASGFDGTPPHEQYF. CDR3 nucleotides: TGTGCTAGTGGTTTTGACGGGACACCCCCTCACGAGCAGTACTTC.